Each of the 30 T cell receptor beta chains below was sequenced from the same sample in a study of T cells in Graves' hyperthyroidism and ophthalmopathy. RNA transcripts were the template for amplifying TCR beta CDR3 regions. RT-PCR in the first round (using the HTBI primer set) targeted the TCR CDR3. TCRdb analysed the multiplex PCR reads with MiXCR anew, one entry per CDR3 protein. The table has some 560,000 distinct CDR3 sequences, approximately 15% seen once. The specimen sequenced was blood. The receptors here all came from a woman in her forties with Graves' hyperthyroidism.

This clonotype was picked up a small number of times. The chain is built from TRBV7-2 and TRBJ1-2; no reliable D call. V lost 4 bases and J lost 1, with 19 bases in between. Per germline, CDR1 SGHTA and CDR2 FQGNSA. CDR3 length equals 17 residues. CDR3 coding DNA: TGTGCCAGCAGCTCAAGGGCCCCCAGAAATGATAACTATGGCTACACCTTC. As protein: CASSSRAPRNDNYGYTF.

This chain joins TRBV18 and TRBJ2-1; either TRBD1 or TRBD2 may supply D (5 bases each). This CDR3 is built from 14 residues. Germline CDR1 and CDR2: KGHSH and LQKENI. V gave up 5 bases and J gave up 6 bases, with 14 bases separating them. The CDR3 sequence is CASSLGDAANEQFF. CDR3 bases: TGTGCCAGCTCATTGGGGGACGCCGCCAATGAGCAGTTCTTC. Full variable domain (rest looked up from reference TRBV18 and TRBJ2-1): NAGVMQNPRHLVRRRGQEARLRCSPMKGHSHVYWYRQLPEEGLKFMVYLQKENIIDESGMPKERFSAEFPKEGPSILRIQQVVRGDSAAYFCASSLGDAANEQFFGPGTRLTVL.

Worth noting for this clonotype: At one end, the junction sequence differs from germline, possibly due to a read error. The genes are TRBV7-7 and TRBJ2-5, with TRBD1 identical over 9 bases. CDR1 SSHAT and CDR2 FNYEAQ come from the germline V gene (reference sequence). The CDR3 extends over 15 amino acids. The CDR3 DNA follows: TGTGCTAGCAGCCCGGGGACAGGGAGAGGGGAGACCCAGTACTTC. Its translation is CASSPGTGRGETQYF. Drawing the rest from reference TRBV7-7 and TRBJ2-5, the complete variable domain is GAGVSQSPRYKVTKRGQDVTLRCDPISSHATLYWYQQALGQGPEFLTYFNYEAQPDKSGLPSDRFSAERPEGSISTLTIQRTEQRDSAMYRCASSPGTGRGETQYFGPGTRLLVL.

In this sample, this clonotype turned up many times. This chain uses TRBV5-1 with TRBJ2-3; D ambiguous. The CDR3 extends over 13 amino acids. Germline V gene lookup returns CDR1 SGHRS and CDR2 YFSETQ. Deletions cut 4 bases from V and 5 bases from J, with 11 bases between. CDR3 in DNA: TGCGCCAGCAGCCAAACGTTGGGAGATACGCAGTATTTT. Protein sequence: CASSQTLGDTQYF.

V gene TRBV19 combines with J gene TRBJ1-1, with a tentative D call TRBD1 (5 bases). The V and J ends lost 1 base and 2 bases respectively, with 14 bases between them. Germline-derived CDR1 and CDR2 are LNHDA and SQIVND (reference sequence). The CDR3 sequence is 16 residues long. This CDR3 is CASSIGTGVSNTEAFF. The DNA of the CDR3 is TGTGCCAGTAGTATAGGTACGGGGGTAAGTAACACTGAAGCTTTCTTT.

The sample holds many counts of this clonotype. The gene calls are TRBV28 and TRBJ1-4, with 10 bases identical to TRBD1. V shed 6 bases, J shed 7 bases, and the junction held 8 bases outside the gene matches. The CDR3 has 15 residues. The germline V gene has CDR1 MDHEN and CDR2 SYDVKM. The chain's CDR3 is CASRAGTGAFEKLFF. CDR3 nucleotides: TGTGCCAGCAGGGCTGGGACAGGGGCATTTGAAAAACTGTTTTTT.

This clonotype was seen repeatedly, ten times or more. J is TRBJ2-2 and V is TRBV30; no clear D gene. The CDR3 length is 13 residues. Germline CDR1 and CDR2: GTSNPN and SVGIG (reference sequence). Trimming took 0 bases from V and 6 from J, leaving 8 bases between them. CDR3 coding DNA: TGTGCCTGGAGTGTATCCCTATCCGGGGAGCTGTTTTTT. It encodes CAWSVSLSGELFF.

This clonotype has a count of ten or more. CDR3 protein: CASSQGQVTNTEAFF. The CDR3 nucleotides read TGTGCCAGCAGCCAAGGGCAGGTGACGAACACTGAAGCTTTCTTT. The chain joins TRBV3-1 to TRBJ1-1; D uncertain. Germline V lookup: CDR1 LGHDT, CDR2 YNNKEL (reference sequence). This CDR3 region has 15 residues. Trimming cost V 1 base and J 1 base, with 10 bases left between them.

This clonotype showed up many times. This chain uses TRBV5-1 with TRBJ2-7; tentatively, D is TRBD1 or TRBD2 (5 bases each). Per the germline V gene, CDR1 is SGHRS and CDR2 is YFSETQ. Trimming took off 5 bases at V and 1 base at J, with 10 bases between the two ends. This CDR3 contains 13 residues. CDR3: CASSWDRSYEQYF. The CDR3 DNA reads as TGCGCCAGCAGTTGGGACCGGTCCTACGAGCAGTACTTC.

The V and J genes are TRBV5-4 and TRBJ2-1, with 7 bases fitting TRBD2. In germline, CDR1 is SGHNT, CDR2 YYREEE (reference sequence). V was clipped by 0 bases and J by 5 bases; unmatched bases: 8. The CDR3 is 16 amino acids. The CDR3 is CASSLVGASGNNEQFF. DNA for the CDR3: TGTGCCAGCAGCTTGGTTGGGGCTAGCGGTAACAATGAGCAGTTCTTC.

The chain combines TRBV29-1 with TRBJ2-7, with a tentative D call TRBD1 (6 bases). CDR3 length: 14 amino acids. Germline assignment: CDR1 SQVTM and CDR2 ANQGSEA. V was cut by 6 bases and J by 0 bases, with 15 bases left in between. The CDR3 loop reads CSVETGISSYEQYF. CDR3 in DNA: TGCAGCGTAGAAACAGGGATCTCCTCCTACGAGCAGTACTTC.

This clonotype came up many times. The V call is TRBV7-2, the J call TRBJ2-7, with 9 nucleotides matching TRBD1. This CDR3 contains 15 residues. The germline V gene has CDR1 SGHTA and CDR2 FQGNSA. V gave up 5 bases and J gave up 4 bases; unmatched junction bases: 9. CDR3 residues: CASSLGQGGVYEQYF. The CDR3 nucleotides read TGTGCCAGCAGCCTGGGACAGGGAGGAGTATACGAGCAGTACTTC.

This clonotype appeared many times. The V and J genes are TRBV3-1 and TRBJ2-1, with D tentatively TRBD2 (5 bases). V lost 0 bases and J lost 6, with 12 bases in between. CDR3 length: 15 amino acids. Germline CDR1 LGHDT, CDR2 YNNKEL (reference sequence). This CDR3 is CASSQDSIGVNEQFF. The CDR3, as DNA: TGTGCCAGCAGCCAAGATTCGATCGGGGTCAATGAGCAGTTCTTC.

The table lists this clonotype with many counts. The genes are TRBV7-2 and TRBJ2-3; TRBD2 matches 8 bases. Looked up from germline, CDR1 is SGHTA and CDR2 is FQGNSA. V lost 3 bases, J lost 3 bases, and 11 bases stayed unmatched. CDR3 length: 17 amino acids. CDR3 in amino acids: CASSFTSGTRMTDTQYF. The DNA for the CDR3 is TGTGCCAGCAGCTTCACCTCCGGGACTAGGATGACAGATACGCAGTATTTT.

This clonotype was seen many times. CDR3 sequence: CASSQGRLNTEAFF. The CDR3 DNA reads as TGTGCCAGCAGCCAGGGACGCTTGAACACTGAAGCTTTCTTT. The chain uses TRBV7-2 and TRBJ1-1, with D perhaps TRBD1 (5 bases). Germline V gene data show CDR1 as SGHTA and CDR2 as FQGNSA. V gave up 5 bases and J gave up 0 bases, with 10 bases separating them. The CDR3 has 14 amino acids.

This clonotype has ten or more counts. V gene TRBV28 combines with J gene TRBJ1-1; 7 bases agree with TRBD1. This CDR3 is built from 14 residues. Germline V gene data show CDR1 as MDHEN and CDR2 as SYDVKM. V dropped 7 bases and J dropped 0; count of bases not matched to a gene: 5. In nucleotides, the CDR3 is TGTGCCAGCAAGGGGGCCGATATGAACACTGAAGCTTTCTTT. Translated: CASKGADMNTEAFF.

This clonotype was observed a few times. The V gene is TRBV18, the J gene TRBJ2-1; TRBD1 matches 7 bases. CDR1 and CDR2 from the germline V gene are KGHSH and LQKENI. The J segment lost 9 bases and the V segment lost 8 bases, leaving 10 bases of the junction unmatched. CDR3 size: 13 residues. The CDR3 spells CASVPKGAGEQFF. CDR3 in DNA: TGTGCCAGCGTACCTAAGGGGGCGGGTGAGCAGTTCTTC.

The gene calls are TRBV27 and TRBJ1-4; D is undetermined. The CDR3 has 15 residues. The V end was cut by 5 bases, the J end by 0 bases, with 10 bases between. Germline assignment: CDR1 MNHEY and CDR2 SMNVEV (reference sequence). The CDR3 nucleotides read TGTGCCAGCAGTCCCGGGTTGACAACTAATGAAAAACTGTTTTTT. Protein product: CASSPGLTTNEKLFF.

This clonotype was observed at least ten times. The rearrangement uses TRBV20-1 and TRBJ2-7; possibly TRBD1 for D (5 bases). The germline gives CDR1 DFQATT, CDR2 SNEGSKA (reference sequence). The V end lost 1 base, the J end lost 2 bases, and 12 bases lay between the germline ends. The CDR3 has 14 amino acids. For the CDR3, the DNA is TGCAGTGCTAGAGCCCCAGGGCCTACCTACGAGCAGTACTTC. Translated, it gives CSARAPGPTYEQYF.

The sample holds a few counts of this clonotype. The chain has TRBV4-1 and TRBJ2-5; no clear D. This CDR3 is built from 16 residues. The germline gives CDR1 MGHRA, CDR2 YSYEKL. V was cut by 1 base and J by 1 base, with 13 bases left in between. The CDR3 protein is CASSQGTGPGQETQYF. DNA of the CDR3: TGCGCCAGCAGCCAAGGTACGGGCCCTGGCCAAGAGACCCAGTACTTC.

This clonotype was seen repeatedly, ten times or more. V and J are TRBV2 and TRBJ2-7; 8 nucleotides agree with TRBD2. The CDR3 covers 14 residues. With 5 bases clipped from V and 6 bases from J, the junction kept 9 bases outside the gene matches. Germline assignment: CDR1 SNHLY and CDR2 FYNNEI. The CDR3 loop reads CASSISGTPSEQYF. As DNA, the CDR3 is TGTGCCAGCAGTATTAGCGGGACCCCCTCCGAGCAGTACTTC.

Many counts were recorded for this clonotype. The chain combines TRBV2 with TRBJ2-1, with a weak D call TRBD2 (6 bases). The germline V and J ends were trimmed by 6 bases and 4 bases, with 19 bases remaining between them. Per germline, CDR1 SNHLY and CDR2 FYNNEI. The CDR3 has 16 amino acids. DNA of the CDR3: TGTGCCAGCAGGGAGGGGTTTGGGGAGCTGTACAATGAGCAGTTCTTC. It yields the protein CASREGFGELYNEQFF.

At least ten counts were recorded for this clonotype. J is TRBJ2-1 and V is TRBV28, with a weak D call TRBD1 (6 bases). The CDR3 is made up of 14 amino acids. Germline V gives CDR1 MDHEN, CDR2 SYDVKM. Trimming left V 5 bases short and J 6 bases short, with 14 bases between. The CDR3 coding sequence is TGTGCCAGCAGTAACCCGACAGGTAGCAATGAGCAGTTCTTC. It codes for CASSNPTGSNEQFF.

This clonotype showed up many times. The chain employs TRBV7-9 and TRBJ1-1, with D perhaps matching TRBD1 (6 bases). V lost 2 bases and J 7 bases, leaving 17 bases between the germline ends. Germline V CDR1 and CDR2: SEHNR, FQNEAQ (reference sequence). The CDR3 extends over 15 amino acids. CDR3 region: CASSLSETGAIEAFF. The CDR3, as DNA: TGTGCCAGCAGCTTATCCGAGACAGGAGCAATTGAAGCTTTCTTT.

This clonotype was observed many times. The chain combines TRBV18 with TRBJ2-7; 9 bases line up with TRBD1. The CDR3 consists of 14 residues. Germline values: CDR1 KGHSH, CDR2 LQKENI. The V gene end was trimmed by 4 bases and the J gene end by 3 bases; junction bases not matched to a gene: 4. The CDR3 reads CASSRTGQGYEQYF. As DNA, the CDR3 is TGTGCCAGCTCACGGACGGGACAGGGCTACGAGCAGTACTTC.

This chain joins TRBV28 and TRBJ1-2; D remains unclear. Per the germline V gene, CDR1 is MDHEN and CDR2 is SYDVKM. This CDR3 spans 13 amino acids. Trimming cost V 3 bases and J 5 bases, with 10 bases left between them. The CDR3 loop reads CASSLLAEYGYTF. The CDR3 DNA follows: TGTGCCAGCAGTTTGTTGGCAGAATATGGCTACACCTTC.

This clonotype was seen at least ten times. The chain combines TRBV28 with TRBJ1-4; D gene uncertain. From germline, CDR1 is MDHEN and CDR2 SYDVKM. The CDR3 runs to 15 residues. V was cut by 4 bases and J by 4 bases, with 13 bases left in between. CDR3: CASSSSSADNEKLFF. The CDR3 region has the DNA TGTGCCAGCAGTTCCTCCAGTGCGGATAATGAAAAACTGTTTTTT.

This sequence joins TRBV6-2 or TRBV6-3 and TRBJ2-7; 10 bases align to TRBD1. Per germline, CDR1 MNHEY and CDR2 SVGEGT. The length of the CDR3 is 14 residues. The ends lost 8 bases at V and 5 bases at J; junction bases unmatched: 9. Here the CDR3 DNA reads TGTGCCAGCGGGGCCCGGGACAGGGGCCACGAGCAGTACTTC. Residues: CASGARDRGHEQYF.

This clonotype was seen a handful of times. The chain carries TRBV19 and TRBJ2-5; either TRBD1 or TRBD2 may fit D (5 bases each). The CDR3 loop spans 16 amino acids. Per the germline V gene, CDR1 is LNHDA and CDR2 is SQIVND (reference sequence). The V end lost 6 bases, the J end lost 4 bases, and 21 bases lay between the germline ends. CDR3 residues: CASSRVDPGTLETQYF. CDR3 in DNA: TGTGCCAGTAGCCGAGTCGATCCCGGGACCCTAGAGACCCAGTACTTC. The full variable domain, in which reference TRBV19 and TRBJ2-5 provide the parts outside the CDR3, is DGGITQSPKYLFRKEGQNVTLSCEQNLNHDAMYWYRQDPGQGLRLIYYSQIVNDFQKGDIAEGYSVSREKKESFPLTVTSAQKNPTAFYLCASSRVDPGTLETQYFGPGTRLLVL.

This clonotype was recorded at least ten times. The V gene is TRBV28, the J gene TRBJ2-7, with 7 nucleotides matching TRBD1. CDR1 is MDHEN, CDR2 SYDVKM, per germline. The CDR3 length is 14 residues. J gave up 2 bases and V 5 bases, and 6 bases lay outside the gene matches. The CDR3 is CASSPGQEPYEQYF. The DNA for the CDR3 is TGTGCCAGCAGTCCCGGACAGGAGCCCTACGAGCAGTACTTC.